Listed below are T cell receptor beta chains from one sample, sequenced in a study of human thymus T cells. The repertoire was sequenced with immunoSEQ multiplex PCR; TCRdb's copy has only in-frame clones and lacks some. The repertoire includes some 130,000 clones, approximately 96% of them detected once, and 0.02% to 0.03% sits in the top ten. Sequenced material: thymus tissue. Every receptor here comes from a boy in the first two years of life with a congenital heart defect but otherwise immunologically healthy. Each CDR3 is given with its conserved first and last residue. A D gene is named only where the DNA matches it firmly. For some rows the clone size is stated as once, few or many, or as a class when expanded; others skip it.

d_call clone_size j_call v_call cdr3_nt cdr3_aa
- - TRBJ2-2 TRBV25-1 TGTGCCAGCAGTGAAGAGGGCCTCGTGGGGGCAAACACCGGGGAGCTGTTTTTT CASSEEGLVGANTGELFF
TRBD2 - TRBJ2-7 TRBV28 TGTGCCAGCAGTTTACCGGGACTAGCCTCCTACGAGCAGTACTTC CASSLPGLASYEQYF
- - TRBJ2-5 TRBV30 TGTGCCTGGAGTATAGGATGGAGGGAGACCCAGTACTTC CAWSIGWRETQYF
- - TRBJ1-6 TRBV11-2 TGTGCCAGCAGCTTAAAGCCTCCGGGTCGTTTCTCCTATAATTCACCCCTCCACTTT CASSLKPPGRFSYNSPLHF
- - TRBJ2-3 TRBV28 TGTGCCAGCAGTTTAAATAGTATGTTGGGCACAGATACGCAGTATTTT CASSLNSMLGTDTQYF
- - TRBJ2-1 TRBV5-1 TGCGCCAGCAGCTTTGCAGCCCCGGATGAGCAGTTCTTC CASSFAAPDEQFF
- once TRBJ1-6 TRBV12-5 TGTGCTAGTGGTTTGGTACAAGAGGGGGTTAATTCACCCCTCCACTTT CASGLVQEGVNSPLHF
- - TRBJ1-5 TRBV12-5 TGTGCTAGTGGTTTCGACTTCCAGGGGTGGGGCAATCAGCCCCAGCATTTT CASGFDFQGWGNQPQHF
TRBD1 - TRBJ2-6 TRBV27 TGTGCCAGCAGTTCCGGAAATCCATCGGGACAGGCGTACTCTGGGGCCAACGTCCTGACTTTC CASSSGNPSGQAYSGANVLTF
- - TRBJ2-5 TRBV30 TGTGCCTGGAGTCCAGGACTGAGAGAGACCCAGTACTTC CAWSPGLRETQYF
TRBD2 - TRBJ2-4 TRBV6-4 TGTGCCAGCAGGAGGACTAGCCGGGTTGGAGTGTCCAAAAACATTCAGTACTTC CASRRTSRVGVSKNIQYF
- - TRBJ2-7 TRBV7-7 TGTGCTAGCAGCCGGGGGCTATCCTACGAGCAGTACTTC CASSRGLSYEQYF
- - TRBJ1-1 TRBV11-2 TGTGCCAGCAGCTTAGATCCGGGATGCACTGAAGCTTTCTTT CASSLDPGCTEAFF
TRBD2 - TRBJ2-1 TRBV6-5 TGTGCCAGCAGTGCCTCCGGGAGGGACTACAATGAGCAGTTCTTC CASSASGRDYNEQFF
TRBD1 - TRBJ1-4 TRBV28 TGTGCCAGCAGTTTAATAGAGAAAGACAGGGAAATTATTTTT CASSLIEKDREIIF
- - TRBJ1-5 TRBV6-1 TGTGCCAGCAGTGTTCGAGGGCTGCAGCCCCAGCATTTT CASSVRGLQPQHF
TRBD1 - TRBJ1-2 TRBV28 TGTGCCAGCAGTTTATTTCCCCCGGGACAGGTGAATGATGGCTACACCTTC CASSLFPPGQVNDGYTF
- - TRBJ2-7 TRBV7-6 TGTGCCAGCAGCTCACAGAATACCGGGGGGCATGGCTCCTACGAGCAGTACTTC CASSSQNTGGHGSYEQYF
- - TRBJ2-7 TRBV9 TGTGCCAGCAGCGAGGGGGGGACTGGCGAGCAGTACTTC CASSEGGTGEQYF
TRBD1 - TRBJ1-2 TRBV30 TGTGCCTGGAGCCCCACCGGCCCCAGGGGGCTGGTTTTC CAWSPTGPRGLVF
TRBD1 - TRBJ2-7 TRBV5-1 TGCGCCAGCAGCCAGGGACAGGGAAGCCACGAGCAGTACTTC CASSQGQGSHEQYF
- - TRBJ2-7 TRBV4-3 TGCGCCAGCAGCCGAGACCCTACTGGCCGGGCAGGAGAGGGCTACGAGCAGTACTTC CASSRDPTGRAGEGYEQYF
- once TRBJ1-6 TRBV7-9 TGTGCCAGCAGCCAAGGGGTGGGCCGGGGGTCACCCCTCCACTTT CASSQGVGRGSPLHF
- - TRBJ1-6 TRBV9 TGTGCCAGCAGCGCGGGCTTAAATTCACCCCTCCACTTT CASSAGLNSPLHF
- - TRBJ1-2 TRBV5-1 TGCGCCAGCAGCTTGGCGAGACCATCAGACTATGGCTACACCTTC CASSLARPSDYGYTF
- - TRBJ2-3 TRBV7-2 TGTGCCAGCAGCTTAGATGTTGGGACCCAAGCGACAGATACGCAGTATTTT CASSLDVGTQATDTQYF
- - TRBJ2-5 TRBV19 TGTGCCAGTAGTATACTTCCGGGCCCGAATTACCAAGAGACCCAGTACTTC CASSILPGPNYQETQYF
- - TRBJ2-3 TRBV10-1 TGCGCCAGCAGTGAGTTCAGGCCCAAGGTCAAAACCACAGATACGCAGTATTTT CASSEFRPKVKTTDTQYF
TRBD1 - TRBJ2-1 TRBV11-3 TGTGCCAGCAGTCGGGACAGGGGAGATGTACGGTACAATGAGCAGTTCTTC CASSRDRGDVRYNEQFF
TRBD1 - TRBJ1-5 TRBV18 TGTGCCAGCTCCATGACAGGGGCCCTTATTCATAGCAATCAGCCCCAGCATTTT CASSMTGALIHSNQPQHF
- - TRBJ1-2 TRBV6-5 TGTGCCAGCAGTTACTCGAATAAGAGGGGTGGCTACACCTTC CASSYSNKRGGYTF
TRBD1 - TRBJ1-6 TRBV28 TGTGCCAGCAGCCCGCCCGGGACAGCCTCACCCCTCCACTTT CASSPPGTASPLHF
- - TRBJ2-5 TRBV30 TGTGCCTGGAGTGTAGTGGGGGACCCAATGGCAGAGACCCAGTACTTC CAWSVVGDPMAETQYF